This T cell receptor (beta chain) stems from a study of blood T cell repertoires in COVID-19. Study-wide background: The study drew acute and convalescent COVID-19 samples from the United States, Italy and Spain. Sources were T cells, B-cell-depleted T cells, or PBMCs; the material itself was cDNA or gDNA.

V was cut by 0 bases and J by 0 bases, with 11 bases left in between. The CDR3 is 16 residues long. Germline CDR1 and CDR2: SGHRS and YFSETQ. During active infection, Seattle patients enrolled and were then monitored through disease. Method: immunoSEQ multiplex PCR; TCRdb's copy keeps in-frame clones and lacks some. This table has approximately 440,000 clones, 88% appearing once. The sequencing sample was made of peripheral blood. This TCR was recovered from a woman between 50 and 59 years old with COVID-19, enrolled during active disease. The chain has TRBV5-1 and TRBJ2-3; D might be TRBD1 (6 bases). The chain's CDR3 is CASSLGTASSTDTQYF. CDR3 nucleotides: TGCGCCAGCAGCTTGGGGACAGCTTCTAGCACAGATACGCAGTATTTT.